The 23 T cell receptor beta chains given below trace back to one sample, sequenced in a study of beta chain features in type 1 diabetes. The entirety of the isolated RNA underwent reverse transcription, so expressed TCRB transcripts were sequenced. Method: immunoSEQ multiplex PCR; TCRdb's copy keeps in-frame clones and lacks some. Counted here are about 650,000 clones, around an eighth occurring once; the ten biggest clones make up roughly 0.12%. Antigens for these TCRs are unknown. Findings of the study overall: Significant though moderate, a shortening of TCRB CDR3s appeared in all four CD4+ subsets of Type 1 diabetes patients.

The specimen was naive CD4+ T cells from blood. Receptors were obtained from a man under 40 with type 1 diabetes.

The genes are TRBV30 and TRBJ2-7; D perhaps matches TRBD1 (6 bases). The ends were cut back, 3 bases at V and 2 bases at J, with 11 bases in the middle. Germline CDR1 is GTSNPN and CDR2 is SVGIG (reference sequence). The CDR3 loop spans 13 amino acids. This CDR3 reads CAWRRQEPYEQYF. CDR3 bases: TGTGCCTGGAGACGACAGGAGCCCTACGAGCAGTACTTC. The full variable domain, its missing parts supplied by reference TRBV30 and TRBJ2-7, is SQTIHQWPATLVQPVGSPLSLECTVEGTSNPNLYWYRQAAGRGLQLLFYSVGIGQISSEVPQNLSASRPQDRQFILSSKKLLLSDSGFYLCAWRRQEPYEQYFGPGTRLTVT.

There are a few counts of this clone. V usage is TRBV7-2 and J usage is TRBJ2-1; D is unresolved. V was cut by 5 bases and J by 8 bases, with 13 bases left in between. CDR1 is SGHTA and CDR2 is FQGNSA in the germline V gene. The CDR3 is 13 amino acids. CDR3 bases: TGTGCCAGCAGCCCCCGCCGGGCGCATGAGCAGTTCTTC. This gives the protein CASSPRRAHEQFF. The whole variable domain, remainder taken from reference TRBV7-2 and TRBJ2-1, is GAGVSQSPSNKVTEKGKDVELRCDPISGHTALYWYRQSLGQGLEFLIYFQGNSAPDKSGLPSDRFSAERTGGSVSTLTIQRTQQEDSAVYLCASSPRRAHEQFFGPGTRLTVL.

The V call is TRBV29-1, the J call TRBJ2-6; the D gene is possibly TRBD2 (5 bases). CDR3 length equals 15 residues. The V gene lost 6 bases and the J gene lost 1 base, with 13 bases spanning the gap. CDR1 is SQVTM, CDR2 ANQGSEA, per germline. This CDR3 reads CSVSPAGSGANVLTF. The CDR3 region has the DNA TGCAGCGTCTCCCCGGCGGGTTCTGGGGCCAACGTCCTGACTTTC.

V and J are TRBV5-5 and TRBJ2-1; 7 nucleotides match TRBD1. CDR1 SGHKS and CDR2 YYEKEE come from the germline V gene (reference sequence). J gave up 4 bases and V 3 bases, and 4 bases lay outside the gene matches. This CDR3 contains 14 residues. DNA of the CDR3: TGTGCCAGCAGCTGGGGACAGATTTACAATGAGCAGTTCTTC. Translating gives CASSWGQIYNEQFF.

The chain combines TRBV6-5 with TRBJ2-7; D is undetermined. The CDR3 sequence is 15 residues long. CDR1 and CDR2 (germline): MNHEY, SVGAGI. V lost 2 bases to trimming and J lost 5 bases, with 16 bases between them. This chain's CDR3 is CASSYGSESLNEQYF. CDR3 bases: TGTGCCAGCAGTTACGGCAGTGAATCCCTGAACGAGCAGTACTTC.

This clone was counted a few times. The chain uses TRBV4-3 and TRBJ2-5, with TRBD2 identical over 11 bases. The CDR3 is 19 residues long. V trimming: 0 bases; J trimming: 1 base; junction bases outside the gene matches: 10. CDR1 and CDR2 from the germline V gene are LGHNA and YSLEER. For the CDR3, the DNA is TGCGCCAGCAGCCAAGAGAGGGGCCGCGGGACTAGCGGCCAAGAGACCCAGTACTTC. Encoded protein: CASSQERGRGTSGQETQYF.

In its sample, this clone was seen a few times. This chain connects TRBV18 to TRBJ2-3; D could derive from TRBD1 or TRBD2 (5 bases each). V lost 3 bases and J 6 bases, leaving 10 bases between the germline ends. Germline-derived CDR1 and CDR2 are KGHSH and LQKENI. The CDR3 is 13 amino acids. CDR3 sequence: CASSPNGADTQYF. The CDR3 nucleotides are TGTGCCAGCTCACCGAACGGGGCGGATACGCAGTATTTT.

The gene calls are TRBV19 and TRBJ2-4; D is unclear. The CDR3 length is 14 residues. CDR1 LNHDA and CDR2 SQIVND come from the germline V gene (reference sequence). Trimming cost V 0 bases and J 6 bases, with 9 bases left between them. This CDR3 is CASSIEGFGNIQYF. The CDR3 nucleotides read TGTGCCAGTAGTATAGAGGGGTTCGGAAACATTCAGTACTTC.

The gene calls are TRBV5-1 and TRBJ2-5; a weak D match, TRBD2 (6 bases). Looked up from germline, CDR1 is SGHRS and CDR2 is YFSETQ. The CDR3 length is 13 residues. The V and J ends lost 2 bases and 5 bases respectively, with 10 bases between them. Here the CDR3 reads CASSFSGDETQYF. The CDR3, as DNA: TGCGCCAGCAGCTTTTCGGGGGACGAGACCCAGTACTTC. Full variable domain (outside the CDR3, taken from reference TRBV5-1 and TRBJ2-5): KAGVTQTPRYLIKTRGQQVTLSCSPISGHRSVSWYQQTPGQGLQFLFEYFSETQRNKGNFPGRFSGRQFSNSRSEMNVSTLELGDSALYLCASSFSGDETQYFGPGTRLLVL.

This clone was seen more than once but under ten times. The chain employs TRBV7-2 and TRBJ2-4, with D uncertain. V lost 5 bases to trimming and J lost 2 bases, with 13 bases between them. Germline V gene lookup returns CDR1 SGHTA and CDR2 FQGNSA. The CDR3 covers 15 residues. CDR3 in amino acids: CASSPQGATKNIQYF. In DNA form, the CDR3 reads TGTGCCAGCAGCCCCCAAGGTGCGACCAAAAACATTCAGTACTTC.

This chain uses TRBV18 with TRBJ2-5; D remains ambiguous. V shed 1 base and J shed 2 bases, with 8 bases lying between them. The germline gives CDR1 KGHSH, CDR2 LQKENI. The CDR3 spans 14 residues. Here the CDR3 DNA reads TGTGCCAGCTCACCACAGGGTCAGCAAGAGACCCAGTACTTC. It translates to CASSPQGQQETQYF.

The chain uses TRBV9 and TRBJ2-3, with TRBD2 identical over 14 bases. This CDR3 region has 17 residues. The germline gives CDR1 SGDLS, CDR2 YYNGEE. After removal of 3 bases from V and 3 bases from J, the junction contained 6 bases not matched to a gene. CDR3 nucleotides: TGTGCCAGCAGCGCCCTTTGGACTAGCGGGGGGACAGATACGCAGTATTTT. Translating gives CASSALWTSGGTDTQYF. Filled out from reference TRBV9 and TRBJ2-3, the complete variable domain reads DSGVTQTPKHLITATGQRVTLRCSPRSGDLSVYWYQQSLDQGLQFLIQYYNGEERAKGNILERFSAQQFPDLHSELNLSSLELGDSALYFCASSALWTSGGTDTQYFGPGTRLTVL.

This clone has more than one count but fewer than ten. V is TRBV11-2 and J is TRBJ2-2; D may be TRBD1 (6 bases). The CDR3 is 15 residues long. The germline V gene has CDR1 SGHAT and CDR2 FQNNGV. Trimming removed 2 bases at V and 4 bases at J, with 11 bases between. The CDR3 sequence is CASSLNRESTGELFF. The CDR3 nucleotides are TGTGCCAGCAGCTTAAACAGGGAATCCACCGGGGAGCTGTTTTTT.

This chain joins TRBV11-2 and TRBJ2-5; D is uncertain. V was shortened by 5 bases and J by 4 bases, with 14 bases between the two germline ends. This CDR3 comprises 14 residues. Germline lookup yields CDR1 SGHAT and CDR2 FQNNGV. The CDR3 here is CASSPLQVGETQYF. In DNA form, the CDR3 reads TGTGCCAGCAGCCCCCTTCAGGTCGGAGAGACCCAGTACTTC. Using reference TRBV11-2 and TRBJ2-5 for the parts outside the CDR3, the full variable domain is EAGVAQSPRYKIIEKRQSVAFWCNPISGHATLYWYQQILGQGPKLLIQFQNNGVVDDSQLPKDRFSAERLKGVDSTLKIQPAKLEDSAVYLCASSPLQVGETQYFGPGTRLLVL.

A few counts support this clone. The chain is built from TRBV6-5 and TRBJ2-7; no definite D call. The V gene's germline CDR1 is MNHEY and CDR2 SVGAGI. There are 14 residues in the CDR3. Trimming shortened V by 5 bases and J by 0 bases, and 11 bases separated the two germline ends. The chain's CDR3 is CASSPLVGSYEQYF. The CDR3 DNA sequence: TGTGCCAGCAGTCCCCTCGTCGGCTCCTACGAGCAGTACTTC.

This chain uses TRBV7-8 with TRBJ1-5, with D possibly being TRBD1 (6 bases). V lost 3 bases and J 0 bases, leaving 18 bases between the germline ends. CDR1 and CDR2 from the germline V gene are SGHVS and FQNEAQ. CDR3 size: 18 residues. The CDR3 here is CASSLTPRGTDSNQPQHF. CDR3 coding DNA: TGTGCCAGCAGCTTGACCCCAAGGGGGACCGATAGCAATCAGCCCCAGCATTTT.

This clone was seen only a few times. In the same sample, other DNA sequences code for this CDR3. The genes are TRBV7-2 and TRBJ2-7; D gene ambiguous. V was clipped by 5 bases and J by 0 bases, with 5 bases between them. This CDR3 has 12 residues. Germline CDR1 and CDR2: SGHTA and FQGNSA. As DNA, the CDR3 is TGTGCCAGCAGCGTAAGCTCCTACGAGCAGTACTTC. It codes for CASSVSSYEQYF.

CDR3 coding DNA: TGTGCCAGCAGTTTGTGGGGGAGGGGGGCGACTTATGGCTACACCTTC. This encodes CASSLWGRGATYGYTF. The chain employs TRBV27 and TRBJ1-2; D is possibly TRBD1 (6 bases). Germline V gives CDR1 MNHEY, CDR2 SMNVEV (reference sequence). The CDR3 totals 16 residues. V gave up 3 bases and J gave up 5 bases, with 19 bases separating them.

Points on this clone: This same CDR3 is encoded by further DNA sequences in the sample. V usage is TRBV7-2 and J usage is TRBJ2-5; tentatively, D is TRBD2 (6 bases). V shed 1 base and J shed 2 bases, with 8 bases lying between them. The germline V gene has CDR1 SGHTA and CDR2 FQGNSA. This CDR3 spans 14 amino acids. CDR3 in amino acids: CASSLVGGQETQYF. The CDR3 region has the DNA TGTGCCAGCAGCTTAGTGGGGGGTCAAGAGACCCAGTACTTC.

This rearrangement joins TRBV30 to TRBJ2-7; D is unclear. This CDR3 contains 11 residues. Germline V gene data show CDR1 as GTSNPN and CDR2 as SVGIG (reference sequence). V was pared by 0 bases and J by 6 bases, with 6 bases between. CDR3 nucleotide sequence: TGTGCCTGGAGTGTTCGGTTCGAGCAGTACTTC. Residues: CAWSVRFEQYF.

The rearrangement joins TRBV5-8 to TRBJ1-3; D ambiguous. CDR1 SGHTS and CDR2 YDEGEE come from the germline V gene. The V and J ends lost 0 bases and 2 bases respectively, with 9 bases between them. CDR3 size: 15 residues. The CDR3 DNA is TGTGCCAGCAGCTTGGAGGCGGGCACTGGAAACACCATATATTTT. This translates into CASSLEAGTGNTIYF.

The V and J genes are TRBV5-1 and TRBJ2-3; 11 nucleotides align to TRBD2. The germline V gene has CDR1 SGHRS and CDR2 YFSETQ. V lost 7 bases to trimming and J lost 0 bases; unmatched junction nucleotides: 4. The CDR3 runs 15 residues. CDR3: CASGTSGSSTDTQYF. In DNA, the CDR3 is TGCGCCAGCGGGACTAGCGGTTCTAGCACAGATACGCAGTATTTT.

The genes are TRBV25-1 and TRBJ2-5; D remains ambiguous. The germline V gene has CDR1 MGHDK and CDR2 SYGVNS. V was pared by 10 bases and J by 11 bases, with 23 bases between. The CDR3 sequence is 13 residues long. CDR3 amino acids: CATRGRALVGQYF. DNA for the CDR3: TGTGCCACCCGAGGTAGGGCGTTGGTGGGGCAGTACTTC.